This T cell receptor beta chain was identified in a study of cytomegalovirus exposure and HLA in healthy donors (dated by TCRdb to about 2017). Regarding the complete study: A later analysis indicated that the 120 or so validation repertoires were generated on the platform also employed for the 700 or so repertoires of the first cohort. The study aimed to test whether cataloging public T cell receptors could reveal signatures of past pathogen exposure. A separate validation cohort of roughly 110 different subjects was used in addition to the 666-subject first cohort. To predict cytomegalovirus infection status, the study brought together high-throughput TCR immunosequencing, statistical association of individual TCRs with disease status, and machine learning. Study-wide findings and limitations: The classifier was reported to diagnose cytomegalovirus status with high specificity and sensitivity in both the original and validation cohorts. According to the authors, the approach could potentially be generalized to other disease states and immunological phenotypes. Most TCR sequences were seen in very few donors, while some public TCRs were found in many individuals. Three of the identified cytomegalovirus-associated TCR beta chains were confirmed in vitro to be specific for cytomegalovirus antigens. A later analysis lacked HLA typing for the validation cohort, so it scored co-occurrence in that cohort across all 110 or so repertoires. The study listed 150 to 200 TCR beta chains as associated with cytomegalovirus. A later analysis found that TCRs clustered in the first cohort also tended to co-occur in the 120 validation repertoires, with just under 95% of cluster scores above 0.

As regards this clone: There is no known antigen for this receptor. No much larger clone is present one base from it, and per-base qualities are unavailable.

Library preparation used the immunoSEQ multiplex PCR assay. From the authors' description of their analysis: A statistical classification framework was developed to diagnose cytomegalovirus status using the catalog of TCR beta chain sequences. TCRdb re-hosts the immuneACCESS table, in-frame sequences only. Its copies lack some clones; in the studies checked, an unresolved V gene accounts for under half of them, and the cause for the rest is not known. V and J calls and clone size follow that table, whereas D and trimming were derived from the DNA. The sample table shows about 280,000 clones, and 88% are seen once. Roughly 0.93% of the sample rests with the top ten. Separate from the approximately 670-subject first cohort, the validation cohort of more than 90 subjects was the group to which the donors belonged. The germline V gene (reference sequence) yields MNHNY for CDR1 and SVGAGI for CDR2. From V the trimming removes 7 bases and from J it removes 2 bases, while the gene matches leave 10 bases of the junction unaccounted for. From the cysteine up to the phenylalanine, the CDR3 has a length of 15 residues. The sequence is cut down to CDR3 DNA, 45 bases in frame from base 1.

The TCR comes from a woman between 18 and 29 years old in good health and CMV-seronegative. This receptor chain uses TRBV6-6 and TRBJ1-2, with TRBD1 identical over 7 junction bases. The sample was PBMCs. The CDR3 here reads CASIPGTVPNYGYTF. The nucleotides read TGTGCCAGCATCCCCGGGACAGTTCCAAACTATGGCTACACCTTC.